This T cell receptor (beta chain) emerged from a study of blood T cell repertoires in COVID-19. On the study more broadly: Donors in the United States, Italy and Spain gave samples during acute or convalescent COVID-19. Nucleic acid was either cDNA or gDNA, and it came from T cells, B-cell-depleted T cells, or PBMCs.

J gave up 3 bases and V 3 bases, and 2 bases lay outside the gene matches. This CDR3 has 15 amino acids. The V gene's germline CDR1 is MNHNS and CDR2 SASEGT. Authors' data handling: Nucleated cell counts were estimated from reference gene primer amplification. Data came from immunoSEQ multiplex PCR; TCRdb stores just in-frame clones and leaves some out. Clonal size and the V and J genes are those of that table, whereas D and trimming came from the DNA. The table shows fewer than 250,000 clones, with around 80% occurring only once. This clonotype was sampled from an elderly woman with acute or convalescent COVID-19. The sequenced material came from peripheral blood. The J gene is TRBJ1-3, the V gene TRBV6-1, with 10 bases lining up with TRBD1. CDR3 residues: CASSDRTGGGNTIYF. CDR3 bases: TGTGCCAGCAGTGACCGGACAGGGGGTGGAAACACCATATATTTT.